One and the same sample provided the 9 T cell receptor beta chains below, sequenced in a study of blood T cells in healthy people across ages. PCR was performed a second time for roughly 7 to 12 cycles using a sample-barcoded 5' primer and a J-beta primer mix. In TCRdb, the 5' RACE reads were re-called with MiXCR into one record per CDR3 protein. The table shows around 800,000 distinct CDR3 sequences, with less than 70% occurring only once. Source material: blood. These TCRs come from a man older than 75 in good health.

The J gene is TRBJ2-3, the V gene TRBV6-2 or TRBV6-3; 10 bases agree with TRBD2. The V gene end was trimmed by 2 bases and the J gene end by 14 bases; junction bases not matched to a gene: 16. Germline CDR1 and CDR2: MNHEY and SVGEGT. CDR3 length: 16 amino acids. CDR3 nucleotides: TGTGCCAGCAGTTACAGGCTAGCGGGAGCGGACAGAGACGCGTATTTT. This translates into CASSYRLAGADRDAYF.

This chain links TRBV29-1 with TRBJ1-2; perhaps TRBD1 as D (6 bases). The CDR3 contains 14 residues. Deletions cut 4 bases from V and 2 bases from J, with 14 bases between. Germline CDR1 reads SQVTM; CDR2 reads ANQGSEA. DNA for the CDR3: TGCAGCGTTGCTGGACAGCCCGTCAACTATGGCTACACCTTC. Its translation: CSVAGQPVNYGYTF.

This clonotype was counted only a few times. J is TRBJ2-1 and V is TRBV6-1; 7 bases map to TRBD1. The CDR3 sequence is 13 residues long. Germline CDR1 is MNHNS and CDR2 is SASEGT. V lost 7 bases, J lost 8 bases, and 8 bases stayed unmatched. CDR3 bases: TGTGCCAGCATTAGGACAGGTGGGGATGAGCAGTTCTTC. Protein sequence: CASIRTGGDEQFF.

This sequence joins TRBV6-2 or TRBV6-3 and TRBJ2-7, with 7 bases fitting TRBD1. CDR3 length: 15 residues. Germline V gene sequence: CDR1 MNHEY, CDR2 SVGEGT. With V trimmed by 0 bases and J by 2 bases, 4 bases remained unmatched. For the CDR3, the DNA is TGTGCCAGCAGTTACTCGACCAGGGGGACCTACGAGCAGTACTTC. Its protein product is CASSYSTRGTYEQYF.

The rearrangement joins TRBV29-1 to TRBJ1-2; D may be TRBD1 (5 bases). The CDR3 sequence is 12 residues long. The germline V gene has CDR1 SQVTM and CDR2 ANQGSEA. V shed 5 bases and J shed 7 bases, with 14 bases lying between them. This chain's CDR3 is CSVSPGPCGYTF. The CDR3, as DNA: TGCAGCGTTTCCCCGGGGCCCTGTGGCTACACCTTC.

The V and J genes are TRBV5-1 and TRBJ1-2; 7 bases are shared with TRBD1. The CDR3 loop spans 13 amino acids. V shed 7 bases and J 4 bases; nucleotides not matched to a gene: 7. The germline gives CDR1 SGHRS, CDR2 YFSETQ. The CDR3 DNA follows: TGCGCCAGCGGGGATTGGGACAGCTATGGCTACACCTTC. Its translation is CASGDWDSYGYTF.

This clonotype was recorded a few times. V usage is TRBV4-2 and J usage is TRBJ2-7, with 9 bases matching TRBD2. The CDR3 totals 19 residues. The V and J ends lost 3 bases and 2 bases, in that order; junction bases with no gene match: 17. The germline CDR1 and CDR2 sequences are LGHNA and YNFKEQ. DNA for the CDR3: TGTGCCAGCAGCCATCCCAGACTAGAGACTAGCGGATTCACCTACGAGCAGTACTTC. Residues: CASSHPRLETSGFTYEQYF.

This clonotype was seen a few times. The V gene is TRBV29-1, the J gene TRBJ2-5; D is uncertain. This CDR3 is built from 13 residues. Germline-derived CDR1 and CDR2 are SQVTM and ANQGSEA. The V gene lost 0 bases and the J gene lost 5 bases, with 10 bases spanning the gap. CDR3 sequence (DNA): TGCAGCGTTGAAGATCGCGGCACCGAGACCCAGTACTTC. It specifies CSVEDRGTETQYF. Full variable domain (rest looked up from reference TRBV29-1 and TRBJ2-5): SAVISQKPSRDICQRGTSLTIQCQVDSQVTMMFWYRQQPGQSLTLIATANQGSEATYESGFVIDKFPISRPNLTFSTLTVSNMSPEDSSIYLCSVEDRGTETQYFGPGTRLLVL.

The J gene is TRBJ2-5, the V gene TRBV20-1; D might be TRBD2 (6 bases). Germline-derived CDR1 and CDR2 are DFQATT and SNEGSKA (reference sequence). CDR3 length equals 14 residues. V was shortened by 3 bases and J by 4 bases, with 15 bases between the two germline ends. The CDR3: CSASLAEVGETQYF. CDR3 in DNA: TGCAGTGCTAGTTTAGCGGAGGTGGGAGAGACCCAGTACTTC.